This TCR beta chain was observed in a study of cytomegalovirus exposure and HLA in healthy donors. General study points: The CMV antigen specificity of a few CMV-associated chains was confirmed through in vitro analysis. Association with HLA alleles at 0.05 false discovery rate was found for roughly 17,000 TCR beta sequences in a later analysis. With DRB1 most and HLA-C fewest, TCR association rates differed between HLA loci in a later analysis. A later analysis reported that several of the most significant clusters appeared to be linked to common viral pathogens, among them Epstein-Barr virus.

V gave up 0 bases and J gave up 7 bases, with 16 bases separating them. Germline CDR1 is LNHNV and CDR2 is YYDKDF (reference sequence). The CDR3 is 15 residues long. Primers included in the PCR were 60 Vbeta and 13 Jbeta primers. Profiling relied on immunoSEQ multiplex PCR, and the TCRdb table lists in-frame clones only, not all of them. Among roughly 190,000 clones listed, around 87% were seen once. With respect to this clone: Its target is not known.

This rearrangement joins TRBV15 to TRBJ2-7; D is perhaps TRBD1 (6 bases). Sequencing was performed on PBMCs. The receptor was derived from a man aged 25-45 years in good health and CMV-seronegative. CDR3 loop: CATSREGDTGWEQYF. The DNA of the CDR3 is TGTGCCACCAGCAGAGAGGGGGACACGGGATGGGAGCAGTACTTC.